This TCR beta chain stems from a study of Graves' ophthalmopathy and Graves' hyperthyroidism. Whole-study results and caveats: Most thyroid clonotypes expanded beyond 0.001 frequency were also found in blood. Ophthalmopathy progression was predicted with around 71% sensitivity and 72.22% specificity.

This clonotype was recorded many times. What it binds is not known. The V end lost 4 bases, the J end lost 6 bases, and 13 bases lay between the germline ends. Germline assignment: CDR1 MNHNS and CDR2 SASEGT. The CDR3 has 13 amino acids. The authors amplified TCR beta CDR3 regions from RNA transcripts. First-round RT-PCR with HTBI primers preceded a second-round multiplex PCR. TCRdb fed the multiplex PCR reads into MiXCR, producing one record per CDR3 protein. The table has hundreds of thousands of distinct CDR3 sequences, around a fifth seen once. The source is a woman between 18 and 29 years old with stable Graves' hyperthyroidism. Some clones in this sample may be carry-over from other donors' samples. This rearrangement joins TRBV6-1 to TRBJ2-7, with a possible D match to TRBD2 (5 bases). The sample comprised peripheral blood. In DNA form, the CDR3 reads TGTGCCAGCAGTGCGCGAGGGATGAGCGAGCAGTACTTC. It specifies CASSARGMSEQYF.